This T cell receptor (beta chain) appears in the sequencing data of a study of tumor-infiltrating lymphocytes in primary liver carcinoma. Study at large: Treatment of the patients' primary liver carcinoma consisted of surgical resection. Each of the samples returned roughly 3.5 to 8 million productive TCRbeta reads (a yield similar across tissue types).

To note about this clonotype: The antigen is undetermined. One end of the junction does not line up with germline, which may come from a read error.

It was unsorted whole blood that yielded blood RNA, and germline DNA was also extracted. Chronic HBV infection was present, with no prior treatment. Study-level results: The use of bulk unsorted samples meant that CD4+ and CD8+ repertoires were not compared.

The investigators made TCR beta cDNA from roughly 0.45 ug total RNA, using a constant-region primer. Three nested multiplex PCR rounds of slightly modified ARM-PCR generated TCR beta libraries. TCRdb fed the multiplex PCR reads into MiXCR, producing one record per CDR3 protein. The table records 330,000 or so distinct CDR3 sequences, approximately 65% of them present only once. This receptor was identified in a man aged 40-55 years with primary liver carcinoma and hepatitis B virus infection. The material sequenced was peripheral blood.

The CDR3 loop reads CASNQVGSNQPQRF. The DNA of the CDR3 is TGTGCCAGCAACCAAGTCGGTAGCAATCAGCCCCAGCGTTTT. The rearrangement joins TRBV4-2 to TRBJ1-5, with D uncertain. Germline CDR1 reads LGHNA; CDR2 reads YNFKEQ. This CDR3 spans 14 amino acids.